These T cell receptor beta chains were read from a single sample in a study of blood T cell repertoires in COVID-19. Clones were read by immunoSEQ multiplex PCR, and TCRdb kept only the in-frame ones, dropping some. The table includes some 130,000 clones, around 73% detected once. The sequencing input was peripheral blood. These receptors came from a man aged 60 to 69 who had recovered from COVID-19. The CDR3 runs from the conserved cysteine through the conserved F or W. A D gene is named only where the DNA matches it firmly. Some rows mark clone size as missing; the rest say once, few, many or name a class of expanded clone.

d_call,v_call,clone_size,j_call,cdr3_nt,cdr3_aa
-,TRBV19,-,TRBJ1-5,TGTGCCAGTAGTATGATGAGTAGCAATCAGCCCCAGCATTTT,CASSMMSSNQPQHF
TRBD1,TRBV28,-,TRBJ2-2,TGTGCCAGCAACCCCAGGGGGCATACCGGGGAGCTGTTTTTT,CASNPRGHTGELFF
TRBD2,TRBV11-2,-,TRBJ2-1,TGTGCCAGCAGCTTTAACGGGGGGAACGTTTGGAATGAGCAGTTCTTC,CASSFNGGNVWNEQFF
TRBD1,TRBV19,-,TRBJ1-5,TGTGCCAGCACTAGGGACAGGGAGGAAAATCAGCCCCAGCATTTT,CASTRDREENQPQHF
TRBD2,TRBV11-3,-,TRBJ2-5,TGTGCCAGCAGCTTAGGACTAGCGGGAGAGCGAGAGACCCAGTACTTC,CASSLGLAGERETQYF
-,TRBV12-3/TRBV12-4,-,TRBJ2-7,TGTGCCAGCAGTGCGCCCGGGGTACGCGAGCAGTACTTC,CASSAPGVREQYF
TRBD1,TRBV28,-,TRBJ2-3,TGTGCCAGCAGGTGGACAGGGGTCATGCGTACGCAGTATTTT,CASRWTGVMRTQYF
TRBD2,TRBV14,-,TRBJ2-1,TGTGCCAGCAGCCACCTGAGAACGGGAGGGCCCACGGATGAGCAGTTCTTC,CASSHLRTGGPTDEQFF
-,TRBV28,-,TRBJ1-2,TGTGCCAGCAGTTTCCCGTGGGGAGGAGGGTTTGGCTATGGCTACACCTTC,CASSFPWGGGFGYGYTF
-,TRBV10-2,many,TRBJ1-5,TGCGCCAGCAGTGAGTCGGGACATAGAAATCAGCCCCAGCATTTT,CASSESGHRNQPQHF
TRBD1,TRBV19,-,TRBJ1-2,TGTGCCAGTAGTACGGGACAGGGGGCTAACTATGGCTACACCTTC,CASSTGQGANYGYTF
TRBD2,TRBV6-2/TRBV6-3,-,TRBJ2-1,TGTGCCAGCAGCTCACCGGGACTAGCGGGACCGAGCTCCTACAATGAGCAGTTCTTC,CASSSPGLAGPSSYNEQFF
-,TRBV27,-,TRBJ2-7,TGTGCCAGCAGTTCGCAGACCGGCGGCTACGAGCAGTACTTC,CASSSQTGGYEQYF
TRBD1,TRBV5-4,few,TRBJ1-5,TGTGCCAGCAGCTTGGGGCAGGGGGGAGCCCAGCATTTT,CASSLGQGGAQHF
TRBD1,TRBV7-8,-,TRBJ1-2,TGTGCCAGCAGCTCAAGGGACAGGGGGGTCTATGGCTACACCTTC,CASSSRDRGVYGYTF
-,TRBV9,-,TRBJ1-1,TGTGCCAGCAGCGCGACTGCCTGGCCGGCTTTCTTT,CASSATAWPAFF
TRBD2,TRBV6-5,-,TRBJ2-3,TGTGCCAGCAGGACGGGGGGAGCGACAGATACGCAGTATTTT,CASRTGGATDTQYF
TRBD1,TRBV9,-,TRBJ1-1,TGTGCCAGCAGCGGGGGACAGGGGGCCAACACTGAAGCTTTCTTT,CASSGGQGANTEAFF
-,TRBV7-2,few,TRBJ1-2,TGTGCCAGCAGCTTAGCGCGGTCCGACCGTTACACCTTC,CASSLARSDRYTF
-,TRBV25-1,-,TRBJ2-3,TGTGCCAGCAGTGACTTTACAGGGTCGGCGGATACGCAGTATTTT,CASSDFTGSADTQYF
-,TRBV3-1/TRBV3-2,-,TRBJ2-2,TGTGCCAGCAGCCAAGAGTCGGTTACCTCTGGCGGGGAGCTGTTTTTT,CASSQESVTSGGELFF
-,TRBV7-3,few,TRBJ1-5,TGTGCCAGCAGCCCAGGGTTCGGGCAGCCCCAGCATTTT,CASSPGFGQPQHF
-,TRBV30,few,TRBJ2-1,TGTGCCTGGAGTGTTGGGTCAACAGCGGGCAATGAGCAGTTCTTC,CAWSVGSTAGNEQFF
-,TRBV13,-,TRBJ1-6,TGTGCCAGCAGCTTATCGGGGAACTCTATGAATTCACCCCTCCACTTT,CASSLSGNSMNSPLHF
TRBD1,TRBV5-1,few,TRBJ1-5,TGCGCCAGCAGCTTGGAACCCTCGGGACAGGGTGGCAATCAGCCCCAGCATTTT,CASSLEPSGQGGNQPQHF
TRBD2,TRBV7-2,-,TRBJ2-7,TGTGCCAGCAGCTCGGGGGGACTAGCTGGGGAGCAGTACTTC,CASSSGGLAGEQYF
TRBD2,TRBV3-1/TRBV3-2,-,TRBJ2-1,TGTGCCAGCAGCCAAGCGGGGGGGTCCTACAATGAGCAGTTCTTC,CASSQAGGSYNEQFF